The 16 T cell receptor beta chains below come from one sample, sequenced in a study of T cells in Graves' hyperthyroidism and ophthalmopathy. Researchers took RNA transcripts and amplified the TCR beta CDR3 regions from them. First-round RT-PCR with HTBI primers amplified the TCR CDR3 region. One entry per CDR3 protein results from TCRdb running MiXCR on the multiplex PCR reads. The profile shows hundreds of thousands of distinct CDR3 sequences, about 14% of them singletons. The sample consisted of blood. The receptors were sampled from a woman between 40 and 55 years old with Graves' ophthalmopathy.

This clonotype has ten or more counts. The chain employs TRBV7-2 and TRBJ2-5; D uncertain. The germline V and J ends were trimmed by 5 bases and 5 bases, with 9 bases remaining between them. The CDR3 extends over 12 amino acids. Per the germline V gene, CDR1 is SGHTA and CDR2 is FQGNSA. CDR3 amino acids: CASSPPRETQYF. CDR3 in DNA: TGTGCCAGCAGCCCGCCGAGGGAGACCCAGTACTTC.

The CDR3 DNA reads TGCAGTGCTAGGGCTCCGGGACTAGCGGGGGTCGGGGAGCTGTTTTTT. Amino acid sequence: CSARAPGLAGVGELFF. The V and J genes are TRBV20-1 and TRBJ2-2; 14 nucleotides match TRBD2. This CDR3 is built from 16 residues. V was pared by 3 bases and J by 7 bases, with 7 bases of the junction left unmatched. Germline V lookup: CDR1 DFQATT, CDR2 SNEGSKA (reference sequence).

This clonotype was observed many times. The gene calls are TRBV7-3 and TRBJ2-6, with no clear D. The V gene's germline CDR1 is SGHTA and CDR2 FQGTGA. The ends were cut back, 2 bases at V and 0 bases at J, with 8 bases in the middle. CDR3 length: 16 amino acids. Here the CDR3 reads CASSLGAISGANVLTF. The CDR3 nucleotides are TGTGCCAGCAGCTTAGGTGCAATCTCTGGGGCCAACGTCCTGACTTTC.

This clonotype came up many times. J is TRBJ1-2 and V is TRBV6-1; 7 bases match TRBD1. Germline V gene data show CDR1 as MNHNS and CDR2 as SASEGT. J gave up 2 bases and V 6 bases, and 9 bases lay outside the gene matches. The CDR3 sequence is 15 residues long. The CDR3 DNA is TGTGCCAGCAGGGACCGGGACAGTATGAACTATGGCTACACCTTC. As protein: CASRDRDSMNYGYTF.

The CDR3 bases are TGTGCCAGTAGTCCCGGACAGGTTCCAGATACGCAGTATTTT. Protein product: CASSPGQVPDTQYF. The rearrangement uses TRBV19 and TRBJ2-3; 7 positions agree with TRBD1. V shed 5 bases and J 4 bases; nucleotides not matched to a gene: 6. The germline V gene encodes CDR1 LNHDA and CDR2 SQIVND (reference sequence). CDR3 length: 14 amino acids.

This clonotype was found many times. The V call is TRBV27, the J call TRBJ1-1; 7 positions agree with TRBD1. Germline CDR1 is MNHEY and CDR2 is SMNVEV (reference sequence). The CDR3 spans 14 residues. After removal of 5 bases from V and 0 bases from J, the junction contained 3 bases not matched to a gene. In DNA, the CDR3 is TGTGCCAGCAGTACAGGGGTGATGAACACTGAAGCTTTCTTT. Translation: CASSTGVMNTEAFF.

Many counts were recorded for this clonotype. The chain is built from TRBV11-2 and TRBJ1-1; the D gene is possibly TRBD1 (6 bases). This CDR3 comprises 15 residues. CDR1 is SGHAT, CDR2 FQNNGV, per germline. Between the trimmed V and J ends, which lost 5 bases and 1 base, there was a span of 14 bases. CDR3 protein: CASSDLPDRNTEAFF. The CDR3 bases are TGTGCCAGCAGCGACCTTCCGGACAGGAACACTGAAGCTTTCTTT.

This clonotype was counted at least ten times. The chain uses TRBV19 and TRBJ2-2; D possibly corresponds to TRBD2 (5 bases). The germline V gene encodes CDR1 LNHDA and CDR2 SQIVND (reference sequence). The V and J ends lost 5 bases and 1 base respectively, with 11 bases between them. The CDR3 spans 15 residues. Written as DNA, the CDR3 is TGTGCCAGTAGTTCAGGAGCGGTGAACACCGGGGAGCTGTTTTTT. Its translation is CASSSGAVNTGELFF.

This clonotype appeared many times. A read error may explain this, as a much larger clone is one base away. V usage is TRBV6-1 and J usage is TRBJ1-2; D is unclear. V shed 3 bases and J shed 6 bases, with 17 bases lying between them. The CDR3 extends over 15 amino acids. Per the germline V gene, CDR1 is MNHNS and CDR2 is SASEGT. The CDR3 DNA sequence: TGTGCCAGCAGTGACTTAGCCCGACCGAACGATGGCTACACCTTC. This translates into CASSDLARPNDGYTF.

In its sample, this clonotype was seen a few times. The rearrangement uses TRBV7-2 and TRBJ2-7, with D hard to call. V was trimmed by 6 bases and J by 3 bases, leaving 15 bases between them. This CDR3 spans 14 amino acids. Germline values: CDR1 SGHTA, CDR2 FQGNSA. DNA for the CDR3: TGTGCCAGCAGTCCCGGGCCGCAATACTACGAGCAGTACTTC. It encodes CASSPGPQYYEQYF. Drawing the rest from reference TRBV7-2 and TRBJ2-7, the complete variable domain is GAGVSQSPSNKVTEKGKDVELRCDPISGHTALYWYRQSLGQGLEFLIYFQGNSAPDKSGLPSDRFSAERTGGSVSTLTIQRTQQEDSAVYLCASSPGPQYYEQYFGPGTRLTVT.

This clonotype was observed many times. This chain uses TRBV19 with TRBJ1-5; D not certain. In germline, CDR1 is LNHDA, CDR2 SQIVND (reference sequence). Trimming left V 3 bases short and J 4 bases short, with 10 bases between. The length of the CDR3 is 14 residues. This chain's CDR3 is CASSILDGNQPQHF. DNA of the CDR3: TGTGCCAGTAGTATTCTGGACGGGAATCAGCCCCAGCATTTT.

The table lists this clonotype with many counts. The chain has TRBV11-2 and TRBJ2-7, with D maybe TRBD1 (6 bases). CDR1 and CDR2 (germline): SGHAT, FQNNGV. V was pared by 7 bases and J by 4 bases, with 17 bases between. The length of the CDR3 is 14 residues. As DNA, the CDR3 is TGTGCCAGCACCTCACCGGGACAACCTTACGAGCAGTACTTC. This translates into CASTSPGQPYEQYF. The entire variable domain, with the rest obtained from reference TRBV11-2 and TRBJ2-7, is as follows: EAGVAQSPRYKIIEKRQSVAFWCNPISGHATLYWYQQILGQGPKLLIQFQNNGVVDDSQLPKDRFSAERLKGVDSTLKIQPAKLEDSAVYLCASTSPGQPYEQYFGPGTRLTVT.

The CDR3 DNA reads as TGTGCCAGCACCCCTAGCGGGAGTTTGTCAGATACGCAGTATTTT. It encodes CASTPSGSLSDTQYF. V and J are TRBV6-1 and TRBJ2-3; 10 bases are shared with TRBD2. The germline CDR1 and CDR2 sequences are MNHNS and SASEGT. Unmatched junction bases numbered 8, after V lost 7 bases and J lost 4 bases. CDR3 length: 15 amino acids.

The sample holds many counts of this clonotype. J is TRBJ1-1 and V is TRBV4-1, with a possible D match to TRBD1 (5 bases). The length of the CDR3 is 16 residues. The V gene's germline CDR1 is MGHRA and CDR2 YSYEKL. Trimming removed 2 bases at V and 6 bases at J, with 19 bases between. DNA of the CDR3: TGCGCCAGCAGCCAAAAAGCCGGGACGCACATCCCTGAAGCTTTCTTT. Its protein is CASSQKAGTHIPEAFF.

This clonotype was observed a few times. V usage is TRBV6-2 or TRBV6-3 and J usage is TRBJ2-7; possibly TRBD1 or TRBD2 for D (5 bases each). V was cut by 6 bases and J by 0 bases, with 15 bases left in between. CDR1 and CDR2 from the germline V gene are MNHEY and SVGEGT. The CDR3 has 15 residues. CDR3 coding DNA: TGTGCCAGCAGGCGACGGGACGATAGCTCCTACGAGCAGTACTTC. Amino acid sequence: CASRRRDDSSYEQYF.

A few counts support this clonotype. J is TRBJ1-1 and V is TRBV20-1; TRBD1 matches 8 bases. Trimming cost V 5 bases and J 1 base; bases outside gene matches: 6. Germline assignment: CDR1 DFQATT and CDR2 SNEGSKA (reference sequence). The CDR3 totals 14 residues. The CDR3 sequence is CSAGRQGKNTEAFF. CDR3 nucleotide sequence: TGCAGTGCTGGTCGACAGGGGAAGAACACTGAAGCTTTCTTT.